What follows are 2 T cell receptor beta chains derived from one specimen sequenced in a study of human T cells and chemical hapten exposure. Time point given: patch test 1, 2 weeks after DPC sensitization. The treatment here: therapeutic diphenylcyclopropenone sensitization with weekly scalp DPC. It was from unfractionated whole blood that total RNA was extracted. TCRdb reanalysed the RACE reads using MiXCR and keeps one entry per CDR3 protein. The repertoire holds about 52,000 distinct CDR3 sequences, with 8% to 13% as singletons. Sample: whole blood, taken in connection with sensitization to the hapten diphenylcyclopropenone (DPC). These receptors were obtained from a middle-aged woman with alopecia areata. Some clones in this sample may be carry-over from other donors' samples.

This chain links TRBV19 with TRBJ1-5; D is perhaps TRBD1 (5 bases). The CDR3 runs to 17 residues. Trimming removed 5 bases from V and 1 base from J, with 18 bases in between. In germline, CDR1 is LNHDA, CDR2 SQIVND (reference sequence). CDR3 region: CASSSAGTLRSNQPQHF. As DNA, the CDR3 is TGTGCCAGTAGTTCCGCCGGGACTCTGAGGAGCAATCAGCCCCAGCATTTT.

The chain is built from TRBV10-3 and TRBJ2-1; maybe TRBD2 (6 bases). V gave up 7 bases and J gave up 8 bases, with 18 bases separating them. The CDR3 loop spans 14 amino acids. Germline V gives CDR1 ENHRY, CDR2 SYGVKD. The CDR3, as DNA: TGTGCCATCACCGAAGGTGGAGGGTCAGATGAGCAGTTCTTC. Its translation is CAITEGGGSDEQFF.